These T cell receptor beta chains were read from a single sample in a study of Graves' ophthalmopathy and Graves' hyperthyroidism. Each CDR3 protein is one row after TCRdb ran MiXCR on the multiplex PCR reads. The sample yields about 230,000 distinct CDR3 sequences, around 45% seen once. Sequenced material: peripheral blood. These receptors all stem from an adult man with Graves' ophthalmopathy. Both conserved end residues are part of each CDR3. A D gene is named only where the DNA matches it firmly. The size of a clone is reported for some rows only, either as once, few or many, or as a class for expanded clones.

D	V	size	J	DNA	CDR3
TRBD1	TRBV7-9	few	TRBJ1-1	TGTGCCAGCAGCCCGGGACAGAGAAGGGCTGAAGCTTTCTTT	CASSPGQRRAEAFF
.	TRBV19	.	TRBJ1-2	TGTGCCAGTATCGGGCGGGGGCGAGCTAACTATGGCTACACCTTC	CASIGRGRANYGYTF
TRBD1	TRBV25-1	many	TRBJ2-7	TGTGCCAGCAGTAGGACAGGGGGCCACGAGCAGTACTTC	CASSRTGGHEQYF
.	TRBV9	.	TRBJ1-6	TGTGCCAGCATGGGGACCAATAATTCACCCCTCCACTTT	CASMGTNNSPLHF
.	TRBV29-1	.	TRBJ1-1	TGCAGCGTTGGCCAGGGAGACACTGAAGCTTTCTTT	CSVGQGDTEAFF
TRBD2	TRBV2	few	TRBJ2-5	TGTGCCAGCAGGACTAGCGGAGAAGAGACCCAGTACTTC	CASRTSGEETQYF
.	TRBV25-1	.	TRBJ2-5	TGTGCCAGCAGCCCGGATGAGTACCAAGAGACCCAGTACTTC	CASSPDEYQETQYF
TRBD2	TRBV20-1	.	TRBJ2-1	TGCAGTGCTAGGCCCGGAGCGGGGAACGGAAACAATGAGCAGTTCTTC	CSARPGAGNGNNEQFF
TRBD1	TRBV2	.	TRBJ1-4	TGTGCCAGCAGAGCCCAGGGGGAAACTAATGAAAAACTGTTTTTT	CASRAQGETNEKLFF
.	TRBV7-9	few	TRBJ1-1	TGTGCCAGCCGGAGCCCAGGGGTCGCGAACACTGAAGCTTTCTTT	CASRSPGVANTEAFF
.	TRBV20-1	many	TRBJ2-5	TGCAGTCTATCCGACAGGTCGGAGACCCAGTACTTC	CSLSDRSETQYF
.	TRBV12-3/TRBV12-4	few	TRBJ2-1	TGTGCCAGCAGTTCTGGGATTTACAATGAGCAGTTCTTC	CASSSGIYNEQFF
.	TRBV2	few	TRBJ1-1	TGTGCCAGCAGTGCTACAGAGATGAACACTGAAGCTTTCTTT	CASSATEMNTEAFF
.	TRBV7-9	.	TRBJ2-5	TGTGCCGGCAGCTTGAAGGGGGAAGAGACCCAGTACTTC	CAGSLKGEETQYF
.	TRBV24-1	.	TRBJ2-1	TGTGCCACCAGTGATTCCGAGCGGCGCCAGGATGAGCAGTTCTTC	CATSDSERRQDEQFF
.	TRBV20-1	.	TRBJ2-5	TGCAGTGCCTCAGAGAACCAAGAGACCCAGTACTTC	CSASENQETQYF
.	TRBV27	.	TRBJ2-5	TGTGCCAGCAGTTCCTGGGACACCTCGGGGGCAGAGACCCAGTACTTC	CASSSWDTSGAETQYF
TRBD2	TRBV5-5	.	TRBJ2-7	TGTGCCAGCAGTCCAGCGGGGGCCCCCTACGAGCAGTACTTC	CASSPAGAPYEQYF
.	TRBV5-5	.	TRBJ1-5	TGTGCCAGCAGCTTGGCTATAGGTATTAGCAATCAGCCCCAGCATTTT	CASSLAIGISNQPQHF
TRBD1	TRBV12-3/TRBV12-4	.	TRBJ1-5	TGTGCCAGCAGTGTGGGACAGGGTGTTTATCAGCCCCAGCATTTT	CASSVGQGVYQPQHF
TRBD2	TRBV5-7	.	TRBJ2-5	TGTGCCAGCAGCTGGTGGGTTGTTAGCGGGAGTGAGACCCAGTACTTC	CASSWWVVSGSETQYF
TRBD1	TRBV13	.	TRBJ1-2	TGCGCCAGCAGCCTAGGACAGGGAGGGGATGGCTACACCTTC	CASSLGQGGDGYTF
.	TRBV3-1	.	TRBJ1-2	TGTGCCAGCAGCCAAGATGTCAAGGGTGCGGATGGCTACACCTTC	CASSQDVKGADGYTF
TRBD1	TRBV5-6	few	TRBJ1-2	TGTGCCAGCACCCCGGGACAGAACTATGGCTACACCTTC	CASTPGQNYGYTF
.	TRBV10-3	.	TRBJ1-1	TGTGCCATCAGAGACACCAACACTGAAGCTTTCTTT	CAIRDTNTEAFF
.	TRBV7-9	many	TRBJ1-1	TGTGCCAGCAGCTTTATAAGGGACATCCTTCTTTCGTCGGACACTGAAGCTTTCTTT	CASSFIRDILLSSDTEAFF
TRBD1	TRBV29-1	many	TRBJ1-2	TGCAGCGTTGAAGGGACAGGGTTTGTCTACACCTTC	CSVEGTGFVYTF
.	TRBV28	.	TRBJ1-2	TGTGCCAGCAGTCCACCGGACCTATATGGCTACACCTTC	CASSPPDLYGYTF
TRBD2	TRBV10-3	few	TRBJ2-5	TGTGCCATCAGTACCGGACTAGCGGGAGGTGGGGCAGAGACCCAGTACTTC	CAISTGLAGGGAETQYF
.	TRBV20-1	once	TRBJ1-5	TGCAGTGCCACGGTCCGACGGCAGAGTGAAGGGGATCAGCCCCAGCATTTT	CSATVRRQSEGDQPQHF
TRBD1	TRBV20-1	once	TRBJ2-7	TGCAGTGCTGGGACAGGGGCGGCTTACTCCTACGAGCAGTACTTC	CSAGTGAAYSYEQYF
.	TRBV20-1	many	TRBJ2-2	TGCAGCTGTCAGCGGGCGGACTCGAACACCGGGGAGCTGTTTTTT	CSCQRADSNTGELFF
TRBD1	TRBV20-1	.	TRBJ1-2	TGCAGTGCGCGAGAGGGCTCCGTGGGACAGGGTAACTATGGCTACACCTTC	CSAREGSVGQGNYGYTF
TRBD2	TRBV12-3/TRBV12-4	.	TRBJ2-5	TGTGCCAGCAGCTTAGGGGTAGCGGGACCCCAAGAGACCCAGTACTTC	CASSLGVAGPQETQYF
.	TRBV7-9	.	TRBJ2-5	TGTGCCAGCAGCTTAAAACGAACACAAGAGACCCAGTACTTC	CASSLKRTQETQYF
.	TRBV25-1	few	TRBJ2-7	TGTGCCAGCAGTTTACACAGGGAAATATCCGAGCAGTACTTC	CASSLHREISEQYF
.	TRBV29-1	.	TRBJ2-7	TGCAGCGTTGTTCTTCAGATGACCTACGAGCAGTACTTC	CSVVLQMTYEQYF
.	TRBV2	few	TRBJ2-5	TGTGCCAGCAGTCGAAGACCGCAGGGGGAGACCCAGTACTTC	CASSRRPQGETQYF
.	TRBV29-1	.	TRBJ1-3	TGCAGCGTTGGCGGGCAGAACTCTGGAAACACCATATATTTT	CSVGGQNSGNTIYF
TRBD1	TRBV7-2	.	TRBJ1-4	TGTGCCAGCAGCGGACGACAGGGGGCTAATGAAAAACTGTTTTTT	CASSGRQGANEKLFF
.	TRBV19	few	TRBJ1-6	TGTGCCAGTAGTATTTCCATGGGGCTTGTAAATTCACCCCTCCACTTT	CASSISMGLVNSPLHF
.	TRBV7-2	.	TRBJ1-2	TGTGCCCGGCGGACAGCGGGGTCGCGTGGCTACACCTTC	CARRTAGSRGYTF